The 8 T cell receptor beta chains in this list originate from one sample, sequenced in a study of blood T cell repertoires in COVID-19 (dated by TCRdb to 2020 to 2021). Library preparation employed the immunoSEQ multiplex PCR assay. TCRdb took this table from immuneACCESS and kept in-frame rearrangements with V and J called. Such tables lack part of the clones; where checked against another copy, unresolved V genes explain under half of the gap, and the rest is unexplained. The sample contains around 120,000 clones, under 95% of them found a single time. The ten largest clones take up under 4.5% of the sample. Sequenced input: peripheral blood. The source is a man aged 50 or older with active COVID-19.

This rearrangement joins TRBV7-9 to TRBJ1-6; D possibly corresponds to TRBD1 (6 bases). Germline CDR1 SEHNR, CDR2 FQNEAQ (reference sequence). The CDR3 covers 16 residues. V lost 5 bases, J lost 6 bases, and 17 bases lay in between. The CDR3 DNA sequence: TGTGCCAGCAGCCACTGGGGGGGGGCGGCTAATTCACCCCTCCACTTT. It codes for CASSHWGGAANSPLHF.

The gene calls are TRBV27 and TRBJ2-7, with 8 bases aligning to TRBD1. This CDR3 has 16 amino acids. The V and J ends lost 7 bases and 0 bases, in that order; junction bases with no gene match: 11. CDR1 is MNHEY, CDR2 SMNVEV, per germline (reference sequence). The CDR3 reads CASIHFEGQASYEQYV. CDR3 in DNA: TGTGCCAGCATTCATTTTGAGGGACAGGCCTCCTACGAGCAGTACGTC.

This rearrangement joins TRBV6-5 to TRBJ1-2, with 9 bases fitting TRBD1. Germline assignment: CDR1 MNHEY and CDR2 SVGAGI. V lost 8 bases and J lost 5; bases outside the gene matches: 9. The CDR3 extends over 14 amino acids. The chain's CDR3 is CASQNAGQGYGYTF. The CDR3 DNA reads as TGTGCCAGCCAGAACGCAGGACAGGGGTATGGCTACACCTTC.

V gene TRBV18 combines with J gene TRBJ2-7; a possible D gene is TRBD2 (6 bases). CDR3 size: 15 residues. The ends were cut back, 2 bases at V and 2 bases at J, with 13 bases in the middle. Germline CDR1 KGHSH, CDR2 LQKENI. The CDR3, as DNA: TGTGCCAGCTCACCATCGGGCGGGATGACCTACGAGCAGTACTTC. It yields the protein CASSPSGGMTYEQYF.

The chain combines TRBV7-9 with TRBJ2-5; 7 bases are shared with TRBD1. Germline V CDR1 and CDR2: SEHNR, FQNEAQ (reference sequence). Trimming at V came to 4 bases and at J to 5 bases, leaving 16 bases not matched to a gene. The CDR3 spans 17 residues. The CDR3 spells CASSYHRDSPKGETQYF. The CDR3, as DNA: TGTGCCAGCAGCTACCACCGGGACAGCCCCAAGGGCGAGACCCAGTACTTC.

V usage is TRBV5-4 and J usage is TRBJ2-5; the D gene is possibly TRBD2 (7 bases). CDR3 length: 13 residues. From germline, CDR1 is SGHNT and CDR2 YYREEE (reference sequence). Trimming stripped 8 bases from V and 5 bases from J, with 16 bases between. The CDR3 here is CASSLKGGETQYF. In DNA form, the CDR3 reads TGTGCCAGTTCCCTCAAGGGGGGGGAGACCCAGTACTTC.

CDR3 sequence: CASSLGQGHMNTEAFF. The CDR3 coding sequence is TGTGCCAGCAGCCTAGGACAGGGACACATGAACACTGAAGCTTTCTTT. This chain connects TRBV5-5 to TRBJ1-1; 8 bases line up with TRBD1. Trimming removed 4 bases from V and 0 bases from J; junction bases left unmatched: 8. Germline CDR1 reads SGHKS; CDR2 reads YYEKEE (reference sequence). This CDR3 is 16 amino acids long.

The V gene is TRBV19, the J gene TRBJ2-4, with 8 bases matching TRBD1. Germline-derived CDR1 and CDR2 are LNHDA and SQIVND (reference sequence). The V gene end was trimmed by 6 bases and the J gene end by 7 bases; junction bases not matched to a gene: 8. The CDR3 totals 14 residues. The CDR3 coding sequence is TGTGCCAGTAGGGTCTCAGGGGGCACGAACATTCAGTACTTC. This gives the protein CASRVSGGTNIQYF.